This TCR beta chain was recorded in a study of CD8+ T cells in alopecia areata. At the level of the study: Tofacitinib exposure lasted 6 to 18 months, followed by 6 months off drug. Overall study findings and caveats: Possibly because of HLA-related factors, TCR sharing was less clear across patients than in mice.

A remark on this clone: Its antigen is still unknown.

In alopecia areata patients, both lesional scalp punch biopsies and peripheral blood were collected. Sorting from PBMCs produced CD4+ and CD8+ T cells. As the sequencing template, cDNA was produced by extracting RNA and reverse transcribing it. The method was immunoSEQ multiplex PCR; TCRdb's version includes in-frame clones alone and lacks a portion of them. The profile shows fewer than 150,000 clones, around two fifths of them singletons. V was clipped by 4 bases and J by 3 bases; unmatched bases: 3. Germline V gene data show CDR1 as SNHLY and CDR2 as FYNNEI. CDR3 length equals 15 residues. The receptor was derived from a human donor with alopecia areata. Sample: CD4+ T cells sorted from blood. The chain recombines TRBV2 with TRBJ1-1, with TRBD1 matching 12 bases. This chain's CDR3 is CASSGGTGGYTEAFF. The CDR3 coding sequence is TGTGCCAGCAGTGGAGGGACAGGGGGCTACACTGAAGCTTTCTTT.